These T cell receptor beta chains were read from a single sample in a study of cytomegalovirus exposure and HLA in healthy donors. The method was immunoSEQ multiplex PCR; TCRdb's version includes in-frame clones alone and lacks a portion of them. This repertoire shows approximately 110,000 clones, 74% found once; its top ten account for roughly 2.7%. Material: PBMCs. The source of these receptors is a man aged 50-60 years in good health and CMV-seropositive. The CDR3 runs from the conserved cysteine through the conserved F or W. Each record gives: D gene, CDR3 length, J gene, clone size, V gene, CDR3 DNA, CDR3 protein. The D gene is left open where the match is weak. Rows may omit the clone size; those that give it use once, few, many or a size class.

d_call: TRBD2
cdr3_length: 14
j_call: TRBJ2-2
clone_size: NA
v_call: TRBV10-2
cdr3_nt: TGCGCCAGCAGTGGGACTAGCGGCACCGGGGAGCTGTTTTTT
cdr3_aa: CASSGTSGTGELFF

d_call: NA
cdr3_length: 13
j_call: TRBJ1-1
clone_size: once
v_call: TRBV6-5
cdr3_nt: TGTGCCAGCAGTTGGAGCTGGAGCACTGAAGCTTTCTTT
cdr3_aa: CASSWSWSTEAFF

d_call: NA
cdr3_length: 14
j_call: TRBJ1-1
clone_size: NA
v_call: TRBV9
cdr3_nt: TGTGCCAGCAGCCCGACGGGGGACCCCACTGAAGCTTTCTTT
cdr3_aa: CASSPTGDPTEAFF

d_call: TRBD2
cdr3_length: 16
j_call: TRBJ2-7
clone_size: NA
v_call: TRBV5-1
cdr3_nt: TGCGCCAGCAGCTCGGGGGTAAAGCGGGAAAGAAACGAGCAGTACTTC
cdr3_aa: CASSSGVKRERNEQYF

d_call: TRBD2
cdr3_length: 16
j_call: TRBJ2-3
clone_size: NA
v_call: TRBV4-2
cdr3_nt: TGTGCCAGCAGCCAACGAGCGGGAGCTAGCACAGATACGCAGTATTTT
cdr3_aa: CASSQRAGASTDTQYF

d_call: TRBD2
cdr3_length: 17
j_call: TRBJ2-7
clone_size: few
v_call: TRBV7-2
cdr3_nt: TGTGCCAGCAGCTTAAGGCCCAATGGTATAGCGGGGGAAGAGCAGTACTTC
cdr3_aa: CASSLRPNGIAGEEQYF

d_call: NA
cdr3_length: 16
j_call: TRBJ1-2
clone_size: NA
v_call: TRBV15
cdr3_nt: TGTGCCACCAGCAGAGACCTTCTGGAGGGTCGGTATGGCTACACCTTC
cdr3_aa: CATSRDLLEGRYGYTF

d_call: NA
cdr3_length: 14
j_call: TRBJ2-7
clone_size: few
v_call: TRBV10-3
cdr3_nt: TGTGCCATCAGTGAGTCGGGAGCTTCCTACGAGCAGTACTTC
cdr3_aa: CAISESGASYEQYF

d_call: NA
cdr3_length: 16
j_call: TRBJ2-3
clone_size: NA
v_call: TRBV12-5
cdr3_nt: TGTGCTAGTGGTTCCGCATACCTCCCGACAGATAATACGCAGTATTTT
cdr3_aa: CASGSAYLPTDNTQYF

d_call: NA
cdr3_length: 14
j_call: TRBJ2-3
clone_size: NA
v_call: TRBV28
cdr3_nt: TGTGCCAGCAGAGAGGGGACTAGCACAGATACGCAGTATTTT
cdr3_aa: CASREGTSTDTQYF

d_call: NA
cdr3_length: 15
j_call: TRBJ2-6
clone_size: NA
v_call: TRBV2
cdr3_nt: TGTGCCAGCAAACAGGCCAGGGGTGGGGCCAACGTCCTGACTTTC
cdr3_aa: CASKQARGGANVLTF

d_call: NA
cdr3_length: 13
j_call: TRBJ2-7
clone_size: NA
v_call: TRBV10-3
cdr3_nt: TGTGCCATCAGTGGGGACAAGACCTACGAGCAGTACTTC
cdr3_aa: CAISGDKTYEQYF

d_call: TRBD2
cdr3_length: 16
j_call: TRBJ2-1
clone_size: once
v_call: TRBV6-6
cdr3_nt: TGTGCCAGCAGTTACCAGCGGGGGGGCCGGGACAATGAGCAGTTCTTC
cdr3_aa: CASSYQRGGRDNEQFF

d_call: NA
cdr3_length: 15
j_call: TRBJ2-7
clone_size: NA
v_call: TRBV2
cdr3_nt: TGTGCCAGCAGCCGGTTTGTGGGTGGAGGCTACGAGCAGTACTTC
cdr3_aa: CASSRFVGGGYEQYF

d_call: TRBD1
cdr3_length: 20
j_call: TRBJ1-2
clone_size: NA
v_call: TRBV7-7
cdr3_nt: TGTGCCAGCAGCCCAAGACAGGGACAACGATTAGGGGGGTTAGACTATGGCTACACCTTC
cdr3_aa: CASSPRQGQRLGGLDYGYTF

d_call: NA
cdr3_length: 14
j_call: TRBJ1-3
clone_size: NA
v_call: TRBV25-1
cdr3_nt: TGTGCCAGCAGTGGTAGGAGCTTAAGAAACACCATATATTTT
cdr3_aa: CASSGRSLRNTIYF

d_call: TRBD1
cdr3_length: 14
j_call: TRBJ1-2
clone_size: few
v_call: TRBV15
cdr3_nt: TGTGCCACCAGCAGAGAAGGAGGGGGCCGTGGCTACACCTTC
cdr3_aa: CATSREGGGRGYTF

d_call: TRBD2
cdr3_length: 15
j_call: TRBJ2-1
clone_size: NA
v_call: TRBV7-7
cdr3_nt: TGTGCCAGCAGCGCCGGGACTAGCGCGGACAATGAGCAGTTCTTC
cdr3_aa: CASSAGTSADNEQFF

d_call: NA
cdr3_length: 13
j_call: TRBJ1-1
clone_size: NA
v_call: TRBV5-1
cdr3_nt: TGCGCCAGCAGCTTGGTAGCAGGGCGGGAAGCTTTCTTT
cdr3_aa: CASSLVAGREAFF